Listed here are 28 T cell receptor beta chains from one sample, sequenced in a study of CD8+CD57+ T cells in acquired aplastic anemia. Researchers used genomic DNA as the template to profile TCR beta VDJ and CDR3. TCRdb called the reads again in MiXCR, with one record for every CDR3 protein. The table shows some 150,000 distinct CDR3 sequences, with approximately 52% occurring only once. Individuals selected for sequencing had exhibited CD8+CD57+ cell expansion on flow cytometry. Sequenced: sorted CD4+, CD8+, or CD8+CD57+ T cells (not recorded which) from PBMCs. These receptors came from a human donor with aplastic anemia.

The J gene is TRBJ1-6, the V gene TRBV5-6, with 7 bases aligning to TRBD1. Trimming at V came to 5 bases and at J to 8 bases, leaving 4 bases not matched to a gene. There are 13 residues in the CDR3. Germline V gives CDR1 SGHDT, CDR2 YYEEEE. CDR3 bases: TGTGCCAGCAGAGGGCAGGGGGATTCACCCCTCCACTTT. It codes for CASRGQGDSPLHF.

As DNA, the CDR3 is TGTGCCAGTAGTATAGGGACAGCTATGAACACTGAAGCTTTCTTT. The encoded protein is CASSIGTAMNTEAFF. The genes are TRBV19 and TRBJ1-1, with D perhaps TRBD1 (6 bases). The germline V and J ends were trimmed by 1 base and 0 bases, with 9 bases remaining between them. Germline-derived CDR1 and CDR2 are LNHDA and SQIVND (reference sequence). This CDR3 is 15 amino acids long.

This rearrangement joins TRBV2 to TRBJ2-7, with 7 bases identical to TRBD2. This CDR3 comprises 16 residues. V was pared by 9 bases and J by 2 bases, with 16 bases of the junction left unmatched. Looked up from germline, CDR1 is SNHLY and CDR2 is FYNNEI. CDR3 region: CARQSLRSGRAYEQYF. CDR3 nucleotides: TGTGCCAGACAATCCCTTAGGAGTGGGAGGGCCTACGAGCAGTACTTC. Together with reference TRBV2 and TRBJ2-7, the CDR3 gives the full variable domain: EPEVTQTPSHQVTQMGQEVILRCVPISNHLYFYWYRQILGQKVEFLVSFYNNEISEKSEIFDDQFSVERPDGSNFTLKIRSTKLEDSAMYFCARQSLRSGRAYEQYFGPGTRLTVT.

The chain couples TRBV10-3 to TRBJ1-2; D gene uncertain. Germline CDR1 is ENHRY and CDR2 is SYGVKD. CDR3 length: 16 amino acids. V gave up 3 bases and J gave up 5 bases, with 19 bases separating them. The CDR3 sequence: CAISDPGRERGYGYTF. DNA of the CDR3: TGTGCCATCAGTGACCCCGGGAGGGAACGCGGGTATGGCTACACCTTC.

In this sample, this clonotype turned up many times. The rearrangement joins TRBV4-2 to TRBJ2-7; D possibly uses TRBD1 or TRBD2 (5 bases each). The CDR3 is made up of 15 amino acids. The germline CDR1 and CDR2 sequences are LGHNA and YNFKEQ. V was pared by 1 base and J by 5 bases, with 15 bases between. The CDR3 coding sequence is TGTGCCAGCAGCCAAGCCCCCGGGACGTGGGACGAGCAGTACTTC. Translating it yields CASSQAPGTWDEQYF.

V gene TRBV15 combines with J gene TRBJ2-7, with TRBD1 identical over 12 bases. J lost 4 bases, V lost 0 bases, and 4 bases had no gene match. This CDR3 has 16 amino acids. CDR1 and CDR2 from the germline V gene are LNHNV and YYDKDF (reference sequence). The CDR3 bases are TGTGCCACCAGCAGAGATCAGGGACAGGGGGCTTACGAGCAGTACTTC. Protein: CATSRDQGQGAYEQYF.

This clonotype has only one observation. The rearrangement joins TRBV5-4 to TRBJ1-2; D perhaps matches TRBD1 (5 bases). CDR1 is SGHNT and CDR2 is YYREEE in the germline V gene (reference sequence). Deletions cut 4 bases from V and 5 bases from J, with 12 bases between. The CDR3 consists of 13 residues. Written as DNA, the CDR3 is TGTGCCAGCAGCGCGGGTCAGGGATATGGCTACACCTTC. Its protein product is CASSAGQGYGYTF.

This chain joins TRBV6-4 and TRBJ2-2; D is unresolved. V was trimmed by 6 bases and J by 1 base, leaving 6 bases between them. CDR3 size: 13 residues. Germline CDR1 reads MRHNA; CDR2 reads SNTAGT. The CDR3 DNA is TGTGCCAGCAGAGAGCAGAACACCGGGGAGCTGTTTTTT. Residues: CASREQNTGELFF.

This clonotype came up many times. J is TRBJ2-7 and V is TRBV10-1, with 7 bases lining up with TRBD2. This CDR3 has 13 residues. Germline V gene data show CDR1 as WNHNN and CDR2 as SYGVQD (reference sequence). Trimming took 5 bases from V and 6 from J; bases not matched to a gene: 7. CDR3 DNA sequence: TGCGCCAGCAGTCCCGGACTAGGGGCCGAGCAGTACTTC. Its translation is CASSPGLGAEQYF.

This clonotype was recorded many times. The chain uses TRBV6-1 and TRBJ1-1; tentatively, D is TRBD1 (5 bases). This CDR3 comprises 13 residues. Germline values: CDR1 MNHNS, CDR2 SASEGT. V was pared by 7 bases and J by 0 bases, with 9 bases between. CDR3 in DNA: TGTGCCAGCACCCCGACAGTGAACACTGAAGCTTTCTTT. Protein: CASTPTVNTEAFF.

This clonotype was seen many times. DNA of the CDR3: TGTGCCAGCAGCTTTAGCGACAGCAGAAATCAGCCCCAGCATTTT. As protein: CASSFSDSRNQPQHF. The rearrangement uses TRBV7-9 and TRBJ1-5, with D possibly matching TRBD1 (5 bases). V was pared by 3 bases and J by 4 bases, with 13 bases between. The germline V gene encodes CDR1 SEHNR and CDR2 FQNEAQ (reference sequence). This CDR3 is built from 15 residues. Full variable domain (outside the CDR3, taken from reference TRBV7-9 and TRBJ1-5): DTGVSQNPRHKITKRGQNVTFRCDPISEHNRLYWYRQTLGQGPEFLTYFQNEAQLEKSRLLSDRFSAERPKGSFSTLEIQRTEQGDSAMYLCASSFSDSRNQPQHFGDGTRLSIL.

The CDR3 reads CASSLGAPYEQYF. The CDR3 coding sequence is TGTGCCAGCAGCTTAGGGGCCCCGTACGAGCAGTACTTC. The chain uses TRBV7-8 and TRBJ2-7; D is uncertain. Germline values: CDR1 SGHVS, CDR2 FQNEAQ. The CDR3 is made up of 13 amino acids. Trimming took 1 base from V and 4 from J, leaving 8 bases between them. Complete variable domain (other parts from reference TRBV7-8 and TRBJ2-7): GAGVSQSPRYKVAKRGQDVALRCDPISGHVSLFWYQQALGQGPEFLTYFQNEAQLDKSGLPSDRFFAERPEGSVSTLKIQRTQQEDSAVYLCASSLGAPYEQYFGPGTRLTVT.

The J gene is TRBJ2-1, the V gene TRBV24-1; TRBD1 might be the D (5 bases). The germline V gene has CDR1 KGHDR and CDR2 SFDVKD. V lost 6 bases and J 10 bases, leaving 12 bases between the germline ends. The CDR3 loop spans 12 amino acids. DNA of the CDR3: TGTGCCACCAGTAGGTGGGGCTGGGAGCAGTTCTTC. Residues: CATSRWGWEQFF.

This clonotype was found many times. A read error may be the cause here, since a much bigger clone is one base away. The CDR3 does not close with the conserved phenylalanine or tryptophan, likely indicating a read error. The chain couples TRBV10-3 to TRBJ1-1; D uncertain. This CDR3 has 17 residues. V lost 2 bases, J lost 0 bases, and 16 bases lay in between. Germline CDR1 reads ENHRY; CDR2 reads SYGVKD. CDR3 amino acids: CAISEGHPGRLNTEAFL. CDR3 sequence (DNA): TGTGCCATCAGTGAGGGTCACCCCGGACGGTTGAACACTGAAGCTTTCCTT.

The gene calls are TRBV5-4 and TRBJ2-7, with 12 nucleotides matching TRBD2. The V gene's germline CDR1 is SGHNT and CDR2 YYREEE (reference sequence). Trimming cost V 8 bases and J 3 bases; bases outside gene matches: 3. This CDR3 region has 13 residues. CDR3 residues: CASGLAGFYEQYF. The CDR3, as DNA: TGTGCCAGTGGACTAGCGGGGTTCTACGAGCAGTACTTC.

At least ten counts were recorded for this clonotype. This chain joins TRBV7-6 and TRBJ2-5; 13 positions match TRBD2. After removal of 5 bases from V and 4 bases from J, the junction contained 4 bases not matched to a gene. The CDR3 contains 15 residues. The germline V gene has CDR1 SGHVS and CDR2 FNYEAQ. Here the CDR3 reads CASSLTSGGLETQYF. CDR3 DNA: TGTGCCAGCAGCCTGACTAGCGGGGGGTTAGAGACCCAGTACTTC.

This clonotype was seen just once. This chain connects TRBV7-2 to TRBJ2-2; no definite D call. The CDR3 is made up of 13 amino acids. Germline CDR1 is SGHTA and CDR2 is FQGNSA. V shed 4 bases and J shed 5 bases, with 8 bases lying between them. The CDR3 is CASSSDRTGELFF. In DNA, the CDR3 is TGTGCCAGCAGCTCCGACCGGACCGGGGAGCTGTTTTTT.

The V gene is TRBV19, the J gene TRBJ2-1; 9 bases map to TRBD1. This CDR3 contains 15 residues. Per the germline V gene, CDR1 is LNHDA and CDR2 is SQIVND (reference sequence). V dropped 4 bases and J dropped 7; count of bases not matched to a gene: 8. The CDR3 DNA follows: TGTGCCAGTAGTAAAGGGGACAGGGACAGGAATGAGCAGTTCTTC. Residues: CASSKGDRDRNEQFF. Supplemented by reference TRBV19 and TRBJ2-1, the full variable domain reads DGGITQSPKYLFRKEGQNVTLSCEQNLNHDAMYWYRQDPGQGLRLIYYSQIVNDFQKGDIAEGYSVSREKKESFPLTVTSAQKNPTAFYLCASSKGDRDRNEQFFGPGTRLTVL.

This clonotype was counted ten times or more. This CDR3 is CSVEDRAYEQYF. The CDR3 DNA is TGCAGCGTGGAGGACAGGGCCTACGAGCAGTACTTC. The chain employs TRBV29-1 and TRBJ2-7; 8 bases map to TRBD1. V shed 6 bases, J shed 2 bases, and the junction held 3 bases outside the gene matches. The germline CDR1 and CDR2 sequences are SQVTM and ANQGSEA. This CDR3 is built from 12 residues.

The chain links TRBV9 to TRBJ2-3; 7 bases line up with TRBD1. Per the germline V gene, CDR1 is SGDLS and CDR2 is YYNGEE. The V segment lost 0 bases and the J segment 4 bases; nucleotides outside the gene matches: 5. The CDR3 is 15 residues long. The CDR3 loop reads CASSVEGRGSDTQYF. DNA for the CDR3: TGTGCCAGCAGCGTAGAGGGCAGGGGGTCAGATACGCAGTATTTT.

The V gene is TRBV20-1, the J gene TRBJ1-2; possibly TRBD1 for D (5 bases). The CDR3 totals 16 residues. V lost 5 bases to trimming and J lost 4 bases, with 23 bases between them. Germline CDR1 reads DFQATT; CDR2 reads SNEGSKA (reference sequence). The CDR3: CSASRRGTSGGYGYTF. The CDR3 nucleotides are TGCAGTGCTTCTCGTCGCGGGACTAGCGGGGGCTATGGCTACACCTTC.

This clonotype was counted ten times or more. The chain joins TRBV20-1 to TRBJ2-2; D may be TRBD2 (5 bases). Germline V lookup: CDR1 DFQATT, CDR2 SNEGSKA (reference sequence). The CDR3 covers 16 residues. The V end was cut by 5 bases, the J end by 6 bases, with 22 bases between. The DNA of the CDR3 is TGCAGTGCTCAGCCCGAGGTGAGGGCCACCGCCGGGGAGCTGTTTTTT. It is translated as CSAQPEVRATAGELFF.

This clonotype was seen at least ten times. The rearrangement joins TRBV25-1 to TRBJ2-1; D may correspond to TRBD1 or TRBD2 (7 bases each). The CDR3 is made up of 15 amino acids. Germline lookup yields CDR1 MGHDK and CDR2 SYGVNS. V gave up 6 bases and J gave up 0 bases, with 12 bases separating them. CDR3 loop: CASRGGGGSYNEQFF. In DNA form, the CDR3 reads TGTGCCAGCAGAGGGGGCGGGGGCTCCTACAATGAGCAGTTCTTC.

The genes are TRBV20-1 and TRBJ2-7; 10 positions match TRBD2. This CDR3 is built from 13 residues. J was trimmed by 7 bases and V by 6 bases; bases with no gene match: 9. Germline V gene data show CDR1 as DFQATT and CDR2 as SNEGSKA (reference sequence). The CDR3 here is CSAIAGGLGEQYF. CDR3 in DNA: TGCAGTGCAATAGCGGGGGGCCTCGGGGAGCAGTACTTC.

V gene TRBV7-2 combines with J gene TRBJ2-5; D unclear. V lost 1 base, J lost 5 bases, and 11 bases lay in between. The CDR3 runs to 14 residues. Germline V gene data show CDR1 as SGHTA and CDR2 as FQGNSA. The CDR3 protein is CASSLGSRPETQYF. The CDR3 coding sequence is TGTGCCAGCAGCTTAGGCAGCCGTCCGGAGACCCAGTACTTC.

This clonotype was picked up many times. CDR3 sequence (DNA): TGTGCCAGCAGTTCCCGGGACAGGGATGGCTACACCTTC. Amino acids: CASSSRDRDGYTF. The gene calls are TRBV6-5 and TRBJ1-2, with TRBD1 identical over 9 bases. Looked up from germline, CDR1 is MNHEY and CDR2 is SVGAGI. The V segment lost 4 bases and the J segment 6 bases; nucleotides outside the gene matches: 3. CDR3 length: 13 amino acids.

This rearrangement joins TRBV29-1 to TRBJ2-1, with D possibly TRBD1 on 6 matching bases. The CDR3 consists of 13 residues. Germline values: CDR1 SQVTM, CDR2 ANQGSEA. With 7 bases removed from V and 1 base from J, the gap between germline ends came to 11 bases. This CDR3 is CSDQDSSYNEQFF. The CDR3 coding sequence is TGCAGCGACCAGGACAGTTCCTACAATGAGCAGTTCTTC.

This rearrangement joins TRBV7-6 to TRBJ2-1; 9 bases line up with TRBD1. Germline CDR1 SGHVS, CDR2 FNYEAQ. V lost 5 bases, J lost 5 bases, and 4 bases stayed unmatched. The CDR3 sequence is 14 residues long. The CDR3 here is CASSPTGGHNEQFF. CDR3 nucleotides: TGTGCCAGCAGCCCGACAGGGGGTCACAATGAGCAGTTCTTC.